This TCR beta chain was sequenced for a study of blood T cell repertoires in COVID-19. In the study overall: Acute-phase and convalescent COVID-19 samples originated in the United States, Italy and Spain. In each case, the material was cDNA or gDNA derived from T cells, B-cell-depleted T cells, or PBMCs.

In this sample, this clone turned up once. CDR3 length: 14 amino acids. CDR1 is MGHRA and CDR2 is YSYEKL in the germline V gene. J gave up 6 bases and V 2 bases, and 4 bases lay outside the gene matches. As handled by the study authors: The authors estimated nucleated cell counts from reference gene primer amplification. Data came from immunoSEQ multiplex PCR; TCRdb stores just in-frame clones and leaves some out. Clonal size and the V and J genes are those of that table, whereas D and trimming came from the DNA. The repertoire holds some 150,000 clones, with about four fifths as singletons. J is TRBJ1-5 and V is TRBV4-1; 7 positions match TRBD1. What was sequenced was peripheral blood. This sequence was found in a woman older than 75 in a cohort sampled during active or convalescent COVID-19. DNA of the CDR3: TGCGCCAGCAGCCAACAGACAGGGTTTCAGCCCCAGCATTTT. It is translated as CASSQQTGFQPQHF.